The T cell receptor (beta chain) under discussion was sequenced for a study of blood T cells in healthy people across ages. For the second PCR, which ran for about 7 to 11 cycles, a sample-barcoded 5' primer and a J-beta primer mix were used. A 12-random-nucleotide template-switch adaptor tagged each cDNA molecule. Every sample returned 2.5 million or more CDR3-containing paired-end reads. MiXCR, applied by TCRdb to the 5' RACE reads, yields one record per CDR3 protein. Of 1,300,000 or so distinct CDR3 sequences detected, around 55% appear once; the ten largest clones hold approximately 7%. The trim removed 7 bases at V and 5 bases at J, leaving 11 bases unmatched. The germline CDR1 and CDR2 sequences are ENHRY and SYGVKD. CDR3 length: 16 residues.

The source material was blood. The receptor comes from a man aged 18 to 29 in good health. The rearrangement uses TRBV10-3 and TRBJ2-1; 10 bases map to TRBD1. CDR3 coding DNA: TGTGCCATCAAGACGCCGGGACAGGGGTACGACAATGAGCAGTTCTTC. Its protein is CAIKTPGQGYDNEQFF.